Following are 3 T cell receptor beta chains from one sample sequenced in a study of OX40 agonist ivuxolimab in advanced cancers. Sequencing used immunoSEQ multiplex PCR; TCRdb keeps in-frame clones, though not all of them. The table lists over 95,000 clones, around nine tenths of them singletons. The sequencing here drew on CD4+ or CD8+ T cells sorted from blood, taken in a trial of the OX40 agonist ivuxolimab. The receptors come from an adult with an advanced solid tumor such as melanoma, head and neck, liver or kidney cancer.

This chain connects TRBV12-5 to TRBJ2-1, with 14 nucleotides matching TRBD2. V shed 5 bases, J shed 9 bases, and the junction held 12 bases outside the gene matches. The CDR3 spans 17 residues. CDR1 is LGHNT and CDR2 is FRNRAP in the germline V gene. CDR3 coding DNA: TGTGCTAGTGGTACAGAGGGACTAGCGGGAGTTCGAGGTGAGCAGTTCTTC. Protein sequence: CASGTEGLAGVRGEQFF.

The chain employs TRBV7-3 and TRBJ2-3; TRBD1 is a possible D gene (6 bases). CDR3 length: 14 amino acids. Per the germline V gene, CDR1 is SGHTA and CDR2 is FQGTGA. V lost 5 bases and J 1 base, leaving 10 bases between the germline ends. The CDR3 DNA sequence: TGTGCCAGCAGCCTCGACAGGCGCACAGATACGCAGTATTTT. It is translated as CASSLDRRTDTQYF.

This chain uses TRBV28 with TRBJ2-7, with D perhaps TRBD1 (5 bases). With 6 bases removed from V and 1 base from J, the gap between germline ends came to 10 bases. Germline CDR1 MDHEN, CDR2 SYDVKM. The CDR3 sequence is 13 residues long. CDR3: CASSSQGSYEQYF. For the CDR3, the DNA is TGTGCCAGCAGCTCCCAGGGATCCTACGAGCAGTACTTC.